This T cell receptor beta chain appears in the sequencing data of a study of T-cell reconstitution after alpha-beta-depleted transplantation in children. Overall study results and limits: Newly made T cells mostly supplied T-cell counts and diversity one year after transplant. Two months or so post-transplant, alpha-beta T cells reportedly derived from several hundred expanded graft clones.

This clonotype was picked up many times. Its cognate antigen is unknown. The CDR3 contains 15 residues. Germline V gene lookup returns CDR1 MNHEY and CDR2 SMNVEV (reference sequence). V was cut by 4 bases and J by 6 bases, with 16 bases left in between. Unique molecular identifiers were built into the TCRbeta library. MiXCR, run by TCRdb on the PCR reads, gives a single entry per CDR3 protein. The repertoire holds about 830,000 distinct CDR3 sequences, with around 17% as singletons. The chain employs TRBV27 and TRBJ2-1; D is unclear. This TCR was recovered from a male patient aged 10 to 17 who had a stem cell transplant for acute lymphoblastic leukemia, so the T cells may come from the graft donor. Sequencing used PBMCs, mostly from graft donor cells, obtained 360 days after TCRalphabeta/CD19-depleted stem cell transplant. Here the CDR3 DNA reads TGTGCCAGCAGTTCCAGGATCTCCTCCGCCAATGAGCAGTTCTTC. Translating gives CASSSRISSANEQFF.